This TCR beta chain was obtained from a study of OX40 agonist ivuxolimab in advanced cancers. Study-wide context: Given to patients was ivuxolimab, an agonistic anti-OX40 (CD134) antibody. Patients treated during dose escalation were battling hepatocellular carcinoma, melanoma, renal cell or head and neck cancer.

With respect to this clone: No antigen is known for it.

The method was immunoSEQ multiplex PCR; TCRdb's version includes in-frame clones alone and lacks a portion of them. The data hold about 44,000 clones, with 92% observed a single time. Overall study results and limits: Expanded clones belonging to CD8+ T cells outnumbered, on average, those of CD4+.

The source material was CD4+ or CD8+ T cells sorted from blood, sampled in a trial of the OX40 agonist ivuxolimab. This TCR derives from an adult with an advanced solid tumor such as melanoma, head and neck, liver or kidney cancer.

Written as DNA, the CDR3 is TGTGCCAGCAGTCTCCCCCTAACTAGTTCCGAGCAGTACTTC. Its protein product is CASSLPLTSSEQYF. The chain employs TRBV28 and TRBJ2-7, with D perhaps matching TRBD2 (5 bases). Germline V gene lookup returns CDR1 MDHEN and CDR2 SYDVKM. The CDR3 loop spans 14 amino acids. The V end lost 5 bases, the J end lost 6 bases, and 17 bases lay between the germline ends.